Each of the 21 T cell receptor beta chains below was sequenced from the same sample in a study of identical twins' blood T cells. TCRdb re-called the 5' RACE reads with MiXCR, one entry per CDR3 protein. The sample holds hundreds of thousands of distinct CDR3 sequences; roughly 30% are singletons and the top ten take about 6%. The specimen sequenced was PBMCs. The receptors here all came from a woman aged 18-49 years in good health.

The rearrangement uses TRBV2 and TRBJ2-4; tentative D call: TRBD2 (5 bases). CDR1 is SNHLY and CDR2 is FYNNEI in the germline V gene. The CDR3 is 17 residues long. V lost 9 bases to trimming and J lost 0 bases, with 21 bases between them. The CDR3 coding sequence is TGTGCCAGTCATGGACTGCCCCTCGGCTTAGCCAAAAACATTCAGTACTTC. It is translated as CASHGLPLGLAKNIQYF.

The rearrangement uses TRBV29-1 and TRBJ2-5; D is perhaps TRBD1 (5 bases). Germline V lookup: CDR1 SQVTM, CDR2 ANQGSEA. Trimming removed 7 bases at V and 5 bases at J, with 14 bases between. The CDR3 has 12 amino acids. The CDR3 is CSAPDSTETQYF. In DNA, the CDR3 is TGCAGCGCCCCTGACAGCACGGAGACCCAGTACTTC.

This clonotype was seen only a few times. The CDR3 DNA reads TGTGCCAGCAGCCGCACGGGGGGAAACATGAACACTGAAGCTTTCTTT. Its protein is CASSRTGGNMNTEAFF. The V call is TRBV11-2, the J call TRBJ1-1; tentative D call: TRBD1 (5 bases). There are 16 residues in the CDR3. Germline CDR1 reads SGHAT; CDR2 reads FQNNGV. Trimming took 5 bases from V and 0 from J, leaving 16 bases between them.

This clonotype was found a few times. This chain links TRBV5-1 with TRBJ2-1; the D is unclear. V shed 0 bases and J shed 7 bases, with 14 bases lying between them. The CDR3 runs 15 residues. Germline CDR1 and CDR2: SGHRS and YFSETQ. The CDR3 reads CASSLEHSLGNEQFF. For the CDR3, the DNA is TGCGCCAGCAGCTTGGAACACAGCTTGGGTAATGAGCAGTTCTTC.

This clonotype has more than one count but fewer than ten. This sequence joins TRBV27 and TRBJ2-1; D might be TRBD1 (7 bases). Trimming shortened V by 2 bases and J by 4 bases, and 21 bases separated the two germline ends. Germline V gene sequence: CDR1 MNHEY, CDR2 SMNVEV (reference sequence). This CDR3 spans 18 amino acids. The CDR3 DNA is TGTGCCAGCAGTTTAGAGGGGGCGGGCGGAGGGTCATACAATGAGCAGTTCTTC. Its protein is CASSLEGAGGGSYNEQFF.

This clonotype has more than one count but fewer than ten. The rearrangement uses TRBV4-2 and TRBJ1-1, with TRBD1 matching 7 bases. V was clipped by 6 bases and J by 7 bases; unmatched bases: 5. This CDR3 is 12 amino acids long. Germline V CDR1 and CDR2: LGHNA, YNFKEQ. CDR3 sequence reads: CASSPRGNEAFF. The CDR3 DNA reads TGTGCCAGCAGTCCCAGGGGGAATGAAGCTTTCTTT.

The J gene is TRBJ2-7, the V gene TRBV12-3 or TRBV12-4; D is unclear. Trimming left V 7 bases short and J 4 bases short, with 14 bases between. The CDR3 covers 13 residues. CDR3 amino acids: CASTSSGSYEQYF. DNA of the CDR3: TGTGCCAGCACCTCTAGTGGGTCTTACGAGCAGTACTTC.

The chain uses TRBV20-1 and TRBJ2-7; TRBD2 matches 8 bases. The CDR3 totals 13 residues. The germline gives CDR1 DFQATT, CDR2 SNEGSKA (reference sequence). Trimming removed 6 bases from V and 2 bases from J; junction bases left unmatched: 6. CDR3 coding DNA: TGCAGTGCCCGGACTAGCAGTGCCTACGAGCAGTACTTC. Its protein product is CSARTSSAYEQYF.

The genes are TRBV28 and TRBJ1-6, with D unclear. Germline V gene lookup returns CDR1 MDHEN and CDR2 SYDVKM. Trimming took off 3 bases at V and 9 bases at J, with 6 bases between the two ends. The CDR3 spans 12 residues. The CDR3 sequence: CASSFLASPLHF. CDR3 DNA sequence: TGTGCCAGCAGTTTCCTCGCTTCACCCCTCCACTTT.

This clonotype was observed a handful of times. V and J are TRBV11-3 and TRBJ2-5; D tentatively fits TRBD1 or TRBD2 (5 bases each). The V and J ends lost 5 bases and 7 bases respectively, with 17 bases between them. From germline, CDR1 is SGHNT and CDR2 YENEEA. The CDR3 has 14 residues. CDR3 nucleotide sequence: TGTGCCAGCAGCCCCTCGGGACCTCAGGGGACCCAGTACTTC. Its translation is CASSPSGPQGTQYF. The variable domain in full, completed from reference TRBV11-3 and TRBJ2-5, reads EAGVVQSPRYKIIEKKQPVAFWCNPISGHNTLYWYLQNLGQGPELLIRYENEEAVDDSQLPKDRFSAERLKGVDSTLKIQPAELGDSAVYLCASSPSGPQGTQYFGPGTRLLVL.

The chain employs TRBV2 and TRBJ2-1; weak D call: TRBD2 (6 bases). Germline values: CDR1 SNHLY, CDR2 FYNNEI. This CDR3 spans 14 amino acids. With 6 bases removed from V and 6 bases from J, the gap between germline ends came to 15 bases. CDR3 nucleotides: TGTGCCAGCAGGGGGAGACTAGTCCCCAATGAGCAGTTCTTC. It encodes CASRGRLVPNEQFF.

The chain joins TRBV19 to TRBJ1-1; D is possibly TRBD1 (5 bases). Germline loops: CDR1 LNHDA, CDR2 SQIVND (reference sequence). The CDR3 has 15 residues. CDR3 bases: TGTGCGGCGAAAAAGGAGTCAGGGAGGCACACTGAAGCTTTCTTT. Encoded protein: CAAKKESGRHTEAFF.

This chain connects TRBV20-1 to TRBJ2-1, with a tentative D call TRBD2 (6 bases). The V end was cut by 2 bases, the J end by 5 bases, with 10 bases between. The germline CDR1 and CDR2 sequences are DFQATT and SNEGSKA (reference sequence). The CDR3 length is 13 residues. The CDR3 sequence is CSARRTNNNEQFF. The CDR3 bases are TGCAGTGCTAGACGGACTAACAACAATGAGCAGTTCTTC.

This clonotype was counted ten times or more. The chain uses TRBV7-4 and TRBJ1-2; D remains unclear. From germline, CDR1 is SGHVT and CDR2 SQSDAQ. The CDR3 length is 12 residues. Between the trimmed V and J ends, which lost 1 base and 7 bases, there was a span of 7 bases. The CDR3 coding sequence is TGTGCCAGCAGCTTAGAACCCTGTGGCTACACCTTC. Amino acids: CASSLEPCGYTF.

This clonotype showed up just a few times. The genes are TRBV12-3 or TRBV12-4 and TRBJ2-7, with D possibly matching TRBD1 (7 bases). The CDR3 length is 15 residues. V was cut by 6 bases and J by 2 bases, with 17 bases left in between. This CDR3 reads CASSSRQGGTYEQYF. The CDR3 bases are TGTGCCAGCAGCTCTAGACAGGGAGGTACCTACGAGCAGTACTTC.

V is TRBV19 and J is TRBJ2-7; D perhaps matches TRBD1 (6 bases). This CDR3 has 16 amino acids. Trimming cost V 5 bases and J 1 base, with 18 bases left between them. Germline V gene data show CDR1 as LNHDA and CDR2 as SQIVND (reference sequence). The CDR3 protein is CASSVAGTTRSYEQYF. The CDR3 DNA reads TGTGCCAGTAGTGTGGCCGGGACAACCAGATCCTACGAGCAGTACTTC.

The chain couples TRBV18 to TRBJ1-1; D call uncertain. This CDR3 region has 12 residues. The germline V gene encodes CDR1 KGHSH and CDR2 LQKENI. The germline V and J ends were trimmed by 1 base and 4 bases, with 4 bases remaining between them. The CDR3 bases are TGTGCCAGCTCACCACAGCTCACTGAAGCTTTCTTT. As protein: CASSPQLTEAFF.

Remarks on this clonotype: A single base separates this from a much larger clone, so it may be a read error. This chain links TRBV29-1 with TRBJ1-1; no clear D. The CDR3 has 14 amino acids. Germline values: CDR1 SQVTM, CDR2 ANQGSEA. V was trimmed by 5 bases and J by 6 bases, leaving 19 bases between them. CDR3 bases: TGCAGCGTTCAACCCTACCGCATGGGGTCTGAAGCTTTCTTT. Its translation: CSVQPYRMGSEAFF.

This chain connects TRBV7-9 to TRBJ1-1; weak D call: TRBD1 (5 bases). CDR1 SEHNR and CDR2 FQNEAQ come from the germline V gene (reference sequence). Trimming took off 6 bases at V and 2 bases at J, with 13 bases between the two ends. CDR3 length: 14 residues. Written as DNA, the CDR3 is TGTGCCAGCAGGTATGGGGACTCAAACACTGAAGCTTTCTTT. It yields the protein CASRYGDSNTEAFF.

This chain uses TRBV18 with TRBJ2-7, with D perhaps assigned TRBD1 or TRBD2 (5 bases each). The germline V and J ends were trimmed by 6 bases and 6 bases, with 18 bases remaining between them. CDR3 length: 14 amino acids. Per the germline V gene, CDR1 is KGHSH and CDR2 is LQKENI. The CDR3 region is CASSEGTLGREQYF. The CDR3, as DNA: TGTGCCAGCTCTGAAGGGACGTTGGGGCGCGAGCAGTACTTC.

This clonotype was seen only a few times. This chain uses TRBV20-1 with TRBJ1-2; 8 positions match TRBD1. V shed 2 bases and J 6 bases; nucleotides not matched to a gene: 5. The CDR3 has 13 amino acids. Germline V CDR1 and CDR2: DFQATT, SNEGSKA (reference sequence). CDR3 protein: CSARQTGAHGYTF. The CDR3, as DNA: TGCAGTGCTAGACAGACAGGGGCGCATGGCTACACCTTC.